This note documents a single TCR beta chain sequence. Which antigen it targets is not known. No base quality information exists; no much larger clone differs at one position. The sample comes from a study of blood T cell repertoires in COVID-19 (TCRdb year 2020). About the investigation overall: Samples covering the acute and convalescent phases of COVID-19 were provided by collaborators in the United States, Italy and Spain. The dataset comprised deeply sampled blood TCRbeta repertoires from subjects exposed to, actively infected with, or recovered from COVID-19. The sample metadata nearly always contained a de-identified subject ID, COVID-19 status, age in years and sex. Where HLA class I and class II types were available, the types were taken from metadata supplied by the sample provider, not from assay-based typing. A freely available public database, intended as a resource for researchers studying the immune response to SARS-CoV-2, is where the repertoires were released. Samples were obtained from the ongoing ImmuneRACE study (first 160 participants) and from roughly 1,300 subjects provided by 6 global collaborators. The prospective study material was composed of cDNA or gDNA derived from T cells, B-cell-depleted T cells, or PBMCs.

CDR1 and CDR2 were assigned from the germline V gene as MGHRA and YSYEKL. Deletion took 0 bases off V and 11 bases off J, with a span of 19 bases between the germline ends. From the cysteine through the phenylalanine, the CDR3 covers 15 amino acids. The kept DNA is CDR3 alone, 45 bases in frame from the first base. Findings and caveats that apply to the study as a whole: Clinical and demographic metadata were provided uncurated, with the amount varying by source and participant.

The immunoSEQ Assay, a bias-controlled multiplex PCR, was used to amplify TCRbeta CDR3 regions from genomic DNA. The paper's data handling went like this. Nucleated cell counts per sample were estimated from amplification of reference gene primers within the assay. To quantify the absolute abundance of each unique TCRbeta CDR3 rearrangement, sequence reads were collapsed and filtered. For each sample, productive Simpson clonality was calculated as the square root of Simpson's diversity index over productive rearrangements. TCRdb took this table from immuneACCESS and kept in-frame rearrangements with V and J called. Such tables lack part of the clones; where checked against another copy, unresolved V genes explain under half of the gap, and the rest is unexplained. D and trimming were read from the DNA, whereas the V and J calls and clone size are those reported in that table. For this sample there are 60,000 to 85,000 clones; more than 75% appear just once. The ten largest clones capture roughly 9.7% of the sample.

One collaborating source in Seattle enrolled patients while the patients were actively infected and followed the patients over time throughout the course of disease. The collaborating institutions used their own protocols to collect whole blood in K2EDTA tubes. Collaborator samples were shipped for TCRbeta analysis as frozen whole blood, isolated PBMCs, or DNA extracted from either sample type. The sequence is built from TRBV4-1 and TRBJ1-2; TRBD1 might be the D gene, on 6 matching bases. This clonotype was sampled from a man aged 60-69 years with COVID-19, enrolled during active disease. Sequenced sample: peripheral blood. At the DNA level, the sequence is TGCGCCAGCAGCCAAGACCCCCTATCCGACAGGTGGTACACCTTC. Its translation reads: CASSQDPLSDRWYTF.